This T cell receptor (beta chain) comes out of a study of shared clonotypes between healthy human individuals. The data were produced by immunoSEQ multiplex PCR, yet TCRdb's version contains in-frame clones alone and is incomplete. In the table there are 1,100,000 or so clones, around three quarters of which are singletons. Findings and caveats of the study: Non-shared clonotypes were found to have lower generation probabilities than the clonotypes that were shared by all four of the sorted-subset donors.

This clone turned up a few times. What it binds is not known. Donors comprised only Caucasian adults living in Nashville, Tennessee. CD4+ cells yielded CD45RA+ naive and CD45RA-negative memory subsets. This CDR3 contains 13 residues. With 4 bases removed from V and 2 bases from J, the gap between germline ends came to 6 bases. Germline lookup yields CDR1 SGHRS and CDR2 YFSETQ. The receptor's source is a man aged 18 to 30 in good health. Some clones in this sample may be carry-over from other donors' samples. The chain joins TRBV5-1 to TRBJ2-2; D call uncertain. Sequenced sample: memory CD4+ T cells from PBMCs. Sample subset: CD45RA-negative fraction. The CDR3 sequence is CASSPVNTGELFF. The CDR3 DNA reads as TGCGCCAGCAGCCCTGTAAACACCGGGGAGCTGTTTTTT. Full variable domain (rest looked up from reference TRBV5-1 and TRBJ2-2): KAGVTQTPRYLIKTRGQQVTLSCSPISGHRSVSWYQQTPGQGLQFLFEYFSETQRNKGNFPGRFSGRQFSNSRSEMNVSTLELGDSALYLCASSPVNTGELFFGEGSRLTVL.